This TCR beta chain was profiled in a study of radiotherapy plus CTLA-4 blockade in lung cancer. Overall study context: Among patients, over 15% showed objective responses, and around 30% had disease control.

CDR3 size: 15 residues. V was cut by 1 base and J by 3 bases, with 11 bases left in between. The germline V gene encodes CDR1 SGDLS and CDR2 YYNGEE. On this clone itself: Its antigen is undetermined.

The study gave focal radiation plus ipilimumab CTLA-4 blockade to patients with chemo-refractory metastatic non-small-cell lung cancer. Clones were sequenced by immunoSEQ multiplex PCR, and TCRdb holds only the in-frame ones, with some missing. The sample shows 30,000 to 40,000 clones, roughly three quarters of them seen only once. Study findings and constraints: Following radiotherapy plus ipilimumab, tumor-derived TCR clones expanded in the blood. The best predictor of response was reported to be early blood T cell clone dynamics, with interferon-beta.

Source: peripheral blood, taken from a patient treated with radiotherapy plus ipilimumab. This receptor was obtained from a human donor with non-small cell lung cancer that progressed on radiotherapy plus ipilimumab. The gene calls are TRBV9 and TRBJ2-1; D is unclear. CDR3: CASSVTVLGYNEQFF. The CDR3 nucleotides are TGTGCCAGCAGCGTAACGGTCCTAGGCTACAATGAGCAGTTCTTC.